Presented here are 18 T cell receptor beta chains from one specimen sequenced in a study of CD8+CD57+ T cells in acquired aplastic anemia. Genomic DNA templated the TCR beta VDJ and CDR3 profiling. TCRdb reanalysed the reads using MiXCR and keeps one entry per CDR3 protein. Seen here are about 210,000 distinct CDR3 sequences, approximately 35% observed once, and the top ten hold about 1.1%. The material sequenced was sorted CD4+, CD8+, or CD8+CD57+ T cells (not recorded which) from PBMCs. The receptor source for this set is a human donor in good health, serving as a control.

This clonotype was seen a handful of times. The CDR3 sequence: CASTPQPGAPGVGGYTF. The CDR3 DNA sequence: TGCGCCAGCACCCCCCAACCTGGAGCACCAGGGGTTGGAGGCTACACCTTC. This chain links TRBV5-1 with TRBJ1-2; D is perhaps TRBD1 (6 bases). The CDR3 sequence is 17 residues long. Trimming stripped 6 bases from V and 8 bases from J, with 29 bases between. Germline V gene sequence: CDR1 SGHRS, CDR2 YFSETQ. The full variable domain, in which reference TRBV5-1 and TRBJ1-2 provide the parts outside the CDR3, is KAGVTQTPRYLIKTRGQQVTLSCSPISGHRSVSWYQQTPGQGLQFLFEYFSETQRNKGNFPGRFSGRQFSNSRSEMNVSTLELGDSALYLCASTPQPGAPGVGGYTFGSGTRLTVV.

The V call is TRBV19, the J call TRBJ2-3, with TRBD2 matching 12 bases. CDR3 length equals 15 residues. Germline CDR1 reads LNHDA; CDR2 reads SQIVND (reference sequence). The junction had 5 bases not matched to a gene; V was cut back by 10 bases and J by 0 bases. The CDR3 coding sequence is TGTGCCACCCGGACTAGCGGGACTAGCACAGATACGCAGTATTTT. Its translation: CATRTSGTSTDTQYF. Full variable domain (outside the CDR3, taken from reference TRBV19 and TRBJ2-3): DGGITQSPKYLFRKEGQNVTLSCEQNLNHDAMYWYRQDPGQGLRLIYYSQIVNDFQKGDIAEGYSVSREKKESFPLTVTSAQKNPTAFYLCATRTSGTSTDTQYFGPGTRLTVL.

Only a few counts were recorded for this clonotype. The V gene is TRBV30, the J gene TRBJ1-2, with D hard to call. The CDR3 runs 16 residues. Per the germline V gene, CDR1 is GTSNPN and CDR2 is SVGIG (reference sequence). The V end was cut by 0 bases, the J end by 5 bases, with 19 bases between. Here the CDR3 reads CAWSVRSRIHSYGYTF. The CDR3 DNA is TGTGCCTGGAGTGTACGCTCGCGGATCCACTCGTATGGCTACACCTTC.

This clonotype was counted many times. The chain couples TRBV5-1 to TRBJ2-7; D ambiguous. The CDR3 is made up of 15 amino acids. Germline lookup yields CDR1 SGHRS and CDR2 YFSETQ. V shed 0 bases and J shed 3 bases, with 13 bases lying between them. CDR3 nucleotides: TGCGCCAGCAGCTTGGCACCCGGGTTGGACTACGAGCAGTACTTC. Translation gives CASSLAPGLDYEQYF.

In this sample, this clonotype turned up many times. V usage is TRBV5-1 and J usage is TRBJ1-2; D is ambiguous. The CDR3 contains 14 residues. Between the trimmed V and J ends, which lost 0 bases and 0 bases, there was a span of 6 bases. Germline V gene sequence: CDR1 SGHRS, CDR2 YFSETQ. CDR3 region: CASSLGQSNYGYTF. The CDR3 DNA sequence: TGCGCCAGCAGCTTGGGGCAGTCTAACTATGGCTACACCTTC.

The chain couples TRBV10-3 to TRBJ2-5, with TRBD1 as a possible D gene (6 bases). Germline-derived CDR1 and CDR2 are ENHRY and SYGVKD. The CDR3 spans 14 residues. Trimming shortened V by 10 bases and J by 5 bases, and 20 bases separated the two germline ends. CDR3 nucleotides: TGTGCCAGCATAGAAACAGGGTCGGGGGAGACCCAGTACTTC. This encodes CASIETGSGETQYF.

The sample holds many counts of this clonotype. The chain couples TRBV7-8 to TRBJ2-7; unclear D gene. CDR1 is SGHVS, CDR2 FQNEAQ, per germline. The CDR3 is 13 residues long. Trimming cost V 5 bases and J 0 bases, with 8 bases left between them. The CDR3 DNA follows: TGTGCCAGCAGCCCGAGGCTCTCCTACGAGCAGTACTTC. It translates to CASSPRLSYEQYF.

The chain is built from TRBV7-9 and TRBJ2-5; possibly TRBD1 for D (6 bases). The V end lost 9 bases, the J end lost 7 bases, and 9 bases lay between the germline ends. The germline gives CDR1 SEHNR, CDR2 FQNEAQ (reference sequence). The CDR3 spans 10 residues. CDR3 region: CASIRGTQYF. CDR3 DNA sequence: TGTGCCAGTATCAGGGGGACCCAGTACTTC.

The chain links TRBV7-9 to TRBJ1-2; D uncertain. Trimming left V 4 bases short and J 8 bases short, with 11 bases between. This CDR3 is built from 12 residues. From germline, CDR1 is SEHNR and CDR2 FQNEAQ (reference sequence). This CDR3 reads CASSSSPSGYTF. Written as DNA, the CDR3 is TGTGCCAGCAGCTCTAGTCCTTCCGGCTACACCTTC.

Worth noting for this clonotype: One end of the junction varies from germline; a read error may be responsible. The CDR3: CASSQDLGTPYSSPLHF. In DNA form, the CDR3 reads TGTGCCAGCAGCCAAGATCTTGGAACACCTTATAGTTCACCCCTCCACTTT. The chain links TRBV4-2 to TRBJ1-6; the D is unclear. The CDR3 extends over 17 amino acids. Germline assignment: CDR1 LGHNA and CDR2 YNFKEQ.

This clonotype was recorded only once. The CDR3 nucleotides are TGTGCCAGCACCCGACGGAGGGTGAGTCTGGCGGGCGGGTCCTACAATGAGCAGTTCTTC. Its protein product is CASTRRRVSLAGGSYNEQFF. The chain links TRBV12-3 or TRBV12-4 to TRBJ2-1; perhaps TRBD2 as D (6 bases). The V end was cut by 7 bases, the J end by 1 base, with 29 bases between. The CDR3 is made up of 20 amino acids.

This clonotype has only one observation. This clone may be a read error of a much larger clone one base away. This sequence joins TRBV5-1 and TRBJ1-2; 8 nucleotides align to TRBD1. CDR1 and CDR2 from the germline V gene are SGHRS and YFSETQ. The CDR3 has 13 residues. This chain's CDR3 is CASGHRGQGGYAF. The CDR3 nucleotides are TGCGCCAGCGGGCACCGAGGACAGGGAGGCTACGCCTTC.

This clonotype was seen ten or more times. V usage is TRBV5-1 and J usage is TRBJ1-5, with 8 bases matching TRBD1. The germline gives CDR1 SGHRS, CDR2 YFSETQ. V shed 7 bases, J shed 7 bases, and the junction held 10 bases outside the gene matches. The CDR3 is made up of 14 amino acids. The CDR3 protein is CASREDRVGQPQHF. CDR3 nucleotides: TGCGCCAGCCGGGAGGACAGGGTTGGACAGCCCCAGCATTTT.

This clonotype was seen repeatedly, ten times or more. This sequence joins TRBV25-1 and TRBJ2-1, with 8 bases fitting TRBD2. In germline, CDR1 is MGHDK, CDR2 SYGVNS. J lost 4 bases, V lost 5 bases, and 16 bases had no gene match. The CDR3 contains 18 residues. CDR3 in amino acids: CASSPWRLSGSSYNEQFF. As DNA, the CDR3 is TGTGCCAGCAGTCCCTGGAGGCTGAGCGGGAGTTCTTACAATGAGCAGTTCTTC. The whole variable domain, remainder taken from reference TRBV25-1 and TRBJ2-1, is EADIYQTPRYLVIGTGKKITLECSQTMGHDKMYWYQQDPGMELHLIHYSYGVNSTEKGDLSSESTVSRIRTEHFPLTLESARPSHTSQYLCASSPWRLSGSSYNEQFFGPGTRLTVL.

This clonotype was seen repeatedly, ten times or more. The chain couples TRBV7-6 to TRBJ2-7; no clear D gene. The germline V gene has CDR1 SGHVS and CDR2 FNYEAQ. This CDR3 has 13 amino acids. Trimming took off 3 bases at V and 2 bases at J, with 8 bases between the two ends. CDR3 DNA: TGTGCCAGCAGCTTTGGAGAAACCTACGAGCAGTACTTC. It yields the protein CASSFGETYEQYF.

This clonotype was recorded at least ten times. The chain carries TRBV24-1 and TRBJ1-2, with TRBD1 identical over 8 bases. This CDR3 contains 15 residues. J was trimmed by 1 base and V by 3 bases; bases with no gene match: 3. Germline V lookup: CDR1 KGHDR, CDR2 SFDVKD. The CDR3 DNA reads as TGTGCCACCAGTGATACGACAGGGGATAACTATGGCTACACCTTC. This gives the protein CATSDTTGDNYGYTF.

The CDR3 coding sequence is TGTGCCAGCAGTACCCCGGGACTAGCAAATGAGCAGTTCTTC. The encoded protein is CASSTPGLANEQFF. The chain is built from TRBV6-1 and TRBJ2-1, with 9 bases identical to TRBD2. Germline V CDR1 and CDR2: MNHNS, SASEGT. The CDR3 has 14 amino acids. V dropped 5 bases and J dropped 7; count of bases not matched to a gene: 6.

There are a few counts of this clonotype. V gene TRBV6-1 combines with J gene TRBJ2-1; 10 nucleotides match TRBD1. CDR3 length equals 16 residues. Trimming cost V 6 bases and J 3 bases; bases outside gene matches: 8. Germline CDR1 reads MNHNS; CDR2 reads SASEGT. CDR3 protein: CASSGRQGAFYNEQFF. For the CDR3, the DNA is TGTGCCAGCAGCGGCAGACAGGGGGCTTTCTACAATGAGCAGTTCTTC.